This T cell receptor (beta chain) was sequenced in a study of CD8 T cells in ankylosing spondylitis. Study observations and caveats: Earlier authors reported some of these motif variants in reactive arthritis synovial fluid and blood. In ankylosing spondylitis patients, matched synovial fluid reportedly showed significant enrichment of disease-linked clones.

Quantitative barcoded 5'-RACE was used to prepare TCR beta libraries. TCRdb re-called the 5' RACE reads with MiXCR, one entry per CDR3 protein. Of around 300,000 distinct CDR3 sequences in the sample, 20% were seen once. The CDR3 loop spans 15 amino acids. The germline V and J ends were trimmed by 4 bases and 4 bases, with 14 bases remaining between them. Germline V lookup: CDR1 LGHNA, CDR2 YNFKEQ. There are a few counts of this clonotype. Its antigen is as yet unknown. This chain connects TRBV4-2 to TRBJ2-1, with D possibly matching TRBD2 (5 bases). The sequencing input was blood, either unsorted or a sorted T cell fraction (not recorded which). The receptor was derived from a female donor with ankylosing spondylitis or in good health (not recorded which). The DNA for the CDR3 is TGTGCCAGCAGCCCTGGGGAGCGAGGGTACAATGAGCAGTTCTTC. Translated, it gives CASSPGERGYNEQFF.